This is a list of T cell receptor beta chains from one sample in a study of blood T cell repertoires in COVID-19. Some clones are missing from TCRdb's copy, which holds only in-frame ones; the method was immunoSEQ multiplex PCR. The repertoire includes approximately 240,000 clones, about 88% of them detected once, and roughly 2% sits in the top ten. Sequencing was performed on peripheral blood. These receptors were collected from a woman aged 35 to 49 who had recovered from COVID-19. The CDR3 runs from the conserved cysteine through the conserved F or W.

j_gene | v_gene | CDR3aa
TRBJ2-1 | TRBV7-3 | CASSLTLAVPGDEQFF
TRBJ2-7 | TRBV12-3/TRBV12-4 | CASSLLNYEQYF
TRBJ2-3 | TRBV7-3 | CASSLKREGPDTQYF
TRBJ2-7 | TRBV20-1 | CSASLGYEQYF
TRBJ2-7 | TRBV3-1/TRBV3-2 | CASSQELATPSYEQYF
TRBJ2-3 | TRBV19 | CATSGSPPRSHTQYF
TRBJ2-1 | TRBV11-3 | CASSPGLAGGVSEQFF
TRBJ2-3 | TRBV19 | CATRDRGTDTQYF
TRBJ2-1 | TRBV7-2 | CASSIGAHRSEQFF
TRBJ2-1 | TRBV7-9 | CASRAYRVAGYNEQFF
TRBJ1-1 | TRBV6-5 | CASGRGRFMNTEAFF
TRBJ2-5 | TRBV7-9 | CASSVRRGSQYF
TRBJ1-1 | TRBV29-1 | CSADTSNTEAFF
TRBJ1-5 | TRBV4-1 | CASSQDFFRASHNQPQHF
TRBJ2-5 | TRBV7-2 | CASSLGGLTETQYF